This T cell receptor beta chain was captured by sequencing in a study of T-cell reconstitution after alpha-beta-depleted transplantation in children. This CDR3 spans 15 amino acids. Germline V gene sequence: CDR1 SGHRS, CDR2 YFSETQ. Trimming cost V 1 base and J 1 base, with 11 bases left between them. In this sample, this clonotype turned up many times. Unique molecular identifiers were built into the TCRbeta library. TCRdb redid the calling of the PCR reads with MiXCR, one entry per CDR3 protein. The sample lists roughly 200,000 distinct CDR3 sequences; about 14% were seen once. The clonotype was recovered from a human donor who donated a stem cell graft to a child with acute lymphoblastic leukemia. The sequencing used PBMCs from the stem cell graft donor, collected from the stem cell graft. The chain uses TRBV5-1 and TRBJ2-5; D unclear. The CDR3 here is CASSLSLTRQETQYF. In DNA form, the CDR3 reads TGCGCCAGCAGCTTGAGCCTGACTCGCCAAGAGACCCAGTACTTC.